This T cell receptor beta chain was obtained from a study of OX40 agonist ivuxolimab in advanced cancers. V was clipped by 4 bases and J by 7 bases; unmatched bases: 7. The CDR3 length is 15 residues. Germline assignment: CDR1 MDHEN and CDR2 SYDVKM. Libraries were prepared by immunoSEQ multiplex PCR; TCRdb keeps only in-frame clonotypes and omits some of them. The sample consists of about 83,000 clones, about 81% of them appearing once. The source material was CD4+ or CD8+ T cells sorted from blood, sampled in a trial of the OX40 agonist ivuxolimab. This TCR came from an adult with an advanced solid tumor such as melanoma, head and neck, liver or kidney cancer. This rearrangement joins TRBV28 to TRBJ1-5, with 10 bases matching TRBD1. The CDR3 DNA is TGTGCCAGCAGTTCCATGACAGGGGGCGACCAGCCCCAGCATTTT. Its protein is CASSSMTGGDQPQHF.